The present T cell receptor beta chain was sequenced within a study of blood T cell repertoires in COVID-19. Study context: Samples taken during acute and convalescent COVID-19 were collected in the United States, Italy and Spain. PBMCs, B-cell-depleted T cells, or T cells were the source of the cDNA or gDNA that made up the material.

Participants came from some 23 US areas, aged roughly 18 to 90 years. Cohorts were based on clinical histories the participants reported. The CDR3 contains 17 residues. Per germline, CDR1 PRHDT and CDR2 FYEKMQ (reference sequence). V lost 5 bases, J lost 2 bases, and 8 bases stayed unmatched. Libraries were prepared by immunoSEQ multiplex PCR; TCRdb keeps only in-frame clonotypes and omits some of them. The sample includes 300,000 to 450,000 clones, about nine tenths of them seen just once. This chain joins TRBV13 and TRBJ2-1; 11 nucleotides align to TRBD2. Material: PBMCs or T cells enriched from blood (not recorded which). The sequence came from a woman aged 25 to 39 who had been exposed to COVID-19. CDR3 region: CASSPSGLAEPYNEQFF. CDR3 nucleotides: TGTGCCAGCAGCCCCTCGGGACTAGCGGAGCCCTACAATGAGCAGTTCTTC.